A single sample is the source of the 20 T cell receptor beta chains below, sequenced in a study of shared clonotypes between healthy human individuals. The assay was immunoSEQ multiplex PCR, and TCRdb's table has in-frame clones only and misses some. The sample lists fewer than 800,000 clones, under 95% seen once, with more than 20% in the top ten. Positively selected for CCR7, the CD45RO-negative cells used as naive CD8 cells excluded terminally differentiated effector memory CD45RA+ cells. Material for sequencing was naive CD8+ T cells sorted from blood. The receptors derive from a man aged 30 to 39 in good health.

This chain connects TRBV5-1 to TRBJ2-7, with TRBD2 matching over 10 bases. CDR1 and CDR2 from the germline V gene are SGHRS and YFSETQ. With 0 bases clipped from V and 4 bases from J, the junction kept 10 bases outside the gene matches. The CDR3 is 17 amino acids. The CDR3 sequence: CASSLVASGSQRYEQYF. CDR3 DNA: TGCGCCAGCAGCTTGGTCGCTAGCGGGAGCCAACGTTACGAGCAGTACTTC.

The chain links TRBV29-1 to TRBJ1-1, with TRBD1 matching 7 bases. Germline V gene lookup returns CDR1 SQVTM and CDR2 ANQGSEA. The junction had 4 bases not matched to a gene; V was cut back by 3 bases and J by 0 bases. There are 14 residues in the CDR3. The CDR3 DNA is TGCAGCGTTGAGACAGGGAGGATGAACACTGAAGCTTTCTTT. As protein: CSVETGRMNTEAFF.

This clone was recorded once. This chain uses TRBV28 with TRBJ2-5; D call uncertain. Germline values: CDR1 MDHEN, CDR2 SYDVKM. The CDR3 spans 15 residues. V was clipped by 4 bases and J by 2 bases, with 14 bases between them. In DNA, the CDR3 is TGTGCCAGCAGTTCCCCGCAGATGGGGCAAGAGACCCAGTACTTC. Protein: CASSSPQMGQETQYF.

The rearrangement uses TRBV7-2 and TRBJ2-5; D might be TRBD1 or TRBD2, each matching 5 bases. Per the germline V gene, CDR1 is SGHTA and CDR2 is FQGNSA. V dropped 4 bases and J dropped 2 bases, with 17 bases sitting between them. The CDR3 totals 16 residues. CDR3 amino acids: CASSSRRGPMQETQYF. The DNA of the CDR3 is TGTGCCAGCAGCTCCCGTCGGGGACCTATGCAAGAGACCCAGTACTTC.

This clone is medium-sized by share. The J gene is TRBJ2-2, the V gene TRBV5-6, with TRBD2 matching over 11 bases. From germline, CDR1 is SGHDT and CDR2 YYEEEE. The CDR3 contains 17 residues. The junction had 5 bases not matched to a gene; V was cut back by 1 base and J by 3 bases. Here the CDR3 DNA reads TGTGCCAGCAGCTTGCTTAGCGGGAGGGCCGACACCGGGGAGCTGTTTTTT. As protein: CASSLLSGRADTGELFF.

V is TRBV7-2 and J is TRBJ2-1; no firm D call. The CDR3 contains 15 residues. Looked up from germline, CDR1 is SGHTA and CDR2 is FQGNSA. The germline V and J ends were trimmed by 2 bases and 0 bases, with 8 bases remaining between them. In DNA, the CDR3 is TGTGCCAGCAGCTTACCGGCAGGCTCCTACAATGAGCAGTTCTTC. Its protein product is CASSLPAGSYNEQFF. The variable domain in full, with the rest retrieved from reference TRBV7-2 and TRBJ2-1, is GAGVSQSPSNKVTEKGKDVELRCDPISGHTALYWYRQSLGQGLEFLIYFQGNSAPDKSGLPSDRFSAERTGGSVSTLTIQRTQQEDSAVYLCASSLPAGSYNEQFFGPGTRLTVL.

The chain uses TRBV28 and TRBJ1-1; D is undetermined. Looked up from germline, CDR1 is MDHEN and CDR2 is SYDVKM. The CDR3 extends over 12 amino acids. Deletions cut 8 bases from V and 6 bases from J, with 13 bases between. In DNA form, the CDR3 reads TGTGCCAGCGGCAGGAGCTATGCTGAAGCTTTCTTT. It specifies CASGRSYAEAFF.

Comments on this clone: Other nucleotide sequences in the sample specify the same CDR3. V is TRBV7-3 and J is TRBJ2-3, with 8 bases that match TRBD1. This CDR3 comprises 14 residues. The ends lost 3 bases at V and 4 bases at J; junction bases unmatched: 3. CDR1 is SGHTA and CDR2 is FQGTGA in the germline V gene. In nucleotides, the CDR3 is TGTGCCAGCAGCTTGACAGGGGCCGCAGATACGCAGTATTTT. It encodes CASSLTGAADTQYF.

The chain links TRBV28 to TRBJ2-3; possible D gene TRBD1, 6 bases. The CDR3 has 15 amino acids. V was shortened by 5 bases and J by 0 bases, with 12 bases between the two germline ends. Germline V gene data show CDR1 as MDHEN and CDR2 as SYDVKM. The CDR3, as DNA: TGTGCCAGCAGTGAACAGGGCGCTAGCACAGATACGCAGTATTTT. Amino acids: CASSEQGASTDTQYF.

The rearrangement links TRBV7-9 to TRBJ2-3; 7 positions agree with TRBD2. The length of the CDR3 is 17 residues. Unmatched junction bases numbered 11, after V lost 4 bases and J lost 1 base. Germline V gene sequence: CDR1 SEHNR, CDR2 FQNEAQ (reference sequence). CDR3 coding DNA: TGTGCCAGCAGCTCGTTCGAGGGCGGGAGTGGCACAGATACGCAGTATTTT. Protein: CASSSFEGGSGTDTQYF.

The chain carries TRBV18 and TRBJ1-4; D unresolved. The CDR3 totals 18 residues. Per germline, CDR1 KGHSH and CDR2 LQKENI. V lost 1 base, J lost 6 bases, and 21 bases lay in between. The CDR3 sequence: CASSPRGSSYPNDEKLFF. The CDR3 DNA sequence: TGTGCCAGCTCACCACGAGGATCCTCCTACCCCAATGATGAAAAACTGTTTTTT.

This chain's CDR3 is CASSTTSGRALSTDTQYF. CDR3 DNA sequence: TGTGCCAGCAGTACAACTAGCGGGAGGGCCCTGTCAACAGATACGCAGTATTTT. V gene TRBV7-9 combines with J gene TRBJ2-3, with 13 bases aligning to TRBD2. Looked up from germline, CDR1 is SEHNR and CDR2 is FQNEAQ (reference sequence). V lost 6 bases, J lost 3 bases, and 12 bases stayed unmatched. This CDR3 contains 18 residues.

This clone is a singleton in its sample. The V call is TRBV28, the J call TRBJ2-7; tentative D call: TRBD2 (6 bases). V lost 5 bases and J 5 bases, leaving 13 bases between the germline ends. The CDR3 is made up of 13 amino acids. Germline V gene data show CDR1 as MDHEN and CDR2 as SYDVKM. CDR3 sequence: CASSEGGGHEQYF. The CDR3 bases are TGTGCCAGCAGTGAGGGAGGCGGGCACGAGCAGTACTTC.

The gene calls are TRBV28 and TRBJ2-6; D is unresolved. V was clipped by 7 bases and J by 0 bases, with 7 bases between them. The CDR3 covers 14 residues. From germline, CDR1 is MDHEN and CDR2 SYDVKM. CDR3 loop: CASTALSGANVLTF. CDR3 sequence (DNA): TGTGCCAGCACGGCCCTCTCTGGGGCCAACGTCCTGACTTTC.

CDR3 sequence: CASSLRERLDEQFF. CDR3 DNA sequence: TGTGCCAGCAGCCTCAGGGAGCGGCTGGATGAGCAGTTCTTC. This chain joins TRBV14 and TRBJ2-1, with D possibly being TRBD1 or TRBD2 (5 bases each). Per germline, CDR1 SGHDN and CDR2 FVKESK. The CDR3 covers 14 residues. Trimming removed 4 bases from V and 8 bases from J, with 15 bases in between.

This chain links TRBV27 with TRBJ2-1; 9 bases line up with TRBD2. Germline V lookup: CDR1 MNHEY, CDR2 SMNVEV (reference sequence). Trimming removed 2 bases from V and 7 bases from J; junction bases left unmatched: 6. CDR3 length: 15 amino acids. The CDR3 here is CASSLIAGVGNEQFF. As DNA, the CDR3 is TGTGCCAGCAGTTTAATAGCGGGAGTCGGGAATGAGCAGTTCTTC.

The chain joins TRBV7-9 to TRBJ2-2; 10 bases agree with TRBD1. In germline, CDR1 is SEHNR, CDR2 FQNEAQ (reference sequence). The V gene end was trimmed by 5 bases and the J gene end by 5 bases; junction bases not matched to a gene: 11. This CDR3 is 17 amino acids long. The CDR3 coding sequence is TGTGCCAGCAGCCCTCAGGGACAGGGGAGAATTACCGGGGAGCTGTTTTTT. Protein: CASSPQGQGRITGELFF.

This sequence joins TRBV28 and TRBJ2-3; TRBD1 aligns across 11 bases. This CDR3 spans 15 amino acids. V was clipped by 2 bases and J by 4 bases; unmatched bases: 2. Germline CDR1 reads MDHEN; CDR2 reads SYDVKM. The CDR3 DNA reads TGTGCCAGCAGTTTAGGGACAGGGGGATCAGATACGCAGTATTTT. Its protein is CASSLGTGGSDTQYF.

The chain carries TRBV28 and TRBJ2-1; the match to TRBD2 covers 13 bases. CDR1 and CDR2 from the germline V gene are MDHEN and SYDVKM. V was clipped by 5 bases and J by 4 bases; unmatched bases: 8. This CDR3 spans 17 amino acids. The CDR3 bases are TGTGCCAGCAGTACCGGACTAGCGGGAGTATTTTACAATGAGCAGTTCTTC. Its protein product is CASSTGLAGVFYNEQFF.

The V gene is TRBV7-9, the J gene TRBJ2-1, with D hard to call. Germline loops: CDR1 SEHNR, CDR2 FQNEAQ (reference sequence). V was cut by 2 bases and J by 3 bases, with 8 bases left in between. This CDR3 contains 14 residues. The CDR3 region has the DNA TGTGCCAGCAGCTTACTAGAGCTCTACAATGAGCAGTTCTTC. It specifies CASSLLELYNEQFF.